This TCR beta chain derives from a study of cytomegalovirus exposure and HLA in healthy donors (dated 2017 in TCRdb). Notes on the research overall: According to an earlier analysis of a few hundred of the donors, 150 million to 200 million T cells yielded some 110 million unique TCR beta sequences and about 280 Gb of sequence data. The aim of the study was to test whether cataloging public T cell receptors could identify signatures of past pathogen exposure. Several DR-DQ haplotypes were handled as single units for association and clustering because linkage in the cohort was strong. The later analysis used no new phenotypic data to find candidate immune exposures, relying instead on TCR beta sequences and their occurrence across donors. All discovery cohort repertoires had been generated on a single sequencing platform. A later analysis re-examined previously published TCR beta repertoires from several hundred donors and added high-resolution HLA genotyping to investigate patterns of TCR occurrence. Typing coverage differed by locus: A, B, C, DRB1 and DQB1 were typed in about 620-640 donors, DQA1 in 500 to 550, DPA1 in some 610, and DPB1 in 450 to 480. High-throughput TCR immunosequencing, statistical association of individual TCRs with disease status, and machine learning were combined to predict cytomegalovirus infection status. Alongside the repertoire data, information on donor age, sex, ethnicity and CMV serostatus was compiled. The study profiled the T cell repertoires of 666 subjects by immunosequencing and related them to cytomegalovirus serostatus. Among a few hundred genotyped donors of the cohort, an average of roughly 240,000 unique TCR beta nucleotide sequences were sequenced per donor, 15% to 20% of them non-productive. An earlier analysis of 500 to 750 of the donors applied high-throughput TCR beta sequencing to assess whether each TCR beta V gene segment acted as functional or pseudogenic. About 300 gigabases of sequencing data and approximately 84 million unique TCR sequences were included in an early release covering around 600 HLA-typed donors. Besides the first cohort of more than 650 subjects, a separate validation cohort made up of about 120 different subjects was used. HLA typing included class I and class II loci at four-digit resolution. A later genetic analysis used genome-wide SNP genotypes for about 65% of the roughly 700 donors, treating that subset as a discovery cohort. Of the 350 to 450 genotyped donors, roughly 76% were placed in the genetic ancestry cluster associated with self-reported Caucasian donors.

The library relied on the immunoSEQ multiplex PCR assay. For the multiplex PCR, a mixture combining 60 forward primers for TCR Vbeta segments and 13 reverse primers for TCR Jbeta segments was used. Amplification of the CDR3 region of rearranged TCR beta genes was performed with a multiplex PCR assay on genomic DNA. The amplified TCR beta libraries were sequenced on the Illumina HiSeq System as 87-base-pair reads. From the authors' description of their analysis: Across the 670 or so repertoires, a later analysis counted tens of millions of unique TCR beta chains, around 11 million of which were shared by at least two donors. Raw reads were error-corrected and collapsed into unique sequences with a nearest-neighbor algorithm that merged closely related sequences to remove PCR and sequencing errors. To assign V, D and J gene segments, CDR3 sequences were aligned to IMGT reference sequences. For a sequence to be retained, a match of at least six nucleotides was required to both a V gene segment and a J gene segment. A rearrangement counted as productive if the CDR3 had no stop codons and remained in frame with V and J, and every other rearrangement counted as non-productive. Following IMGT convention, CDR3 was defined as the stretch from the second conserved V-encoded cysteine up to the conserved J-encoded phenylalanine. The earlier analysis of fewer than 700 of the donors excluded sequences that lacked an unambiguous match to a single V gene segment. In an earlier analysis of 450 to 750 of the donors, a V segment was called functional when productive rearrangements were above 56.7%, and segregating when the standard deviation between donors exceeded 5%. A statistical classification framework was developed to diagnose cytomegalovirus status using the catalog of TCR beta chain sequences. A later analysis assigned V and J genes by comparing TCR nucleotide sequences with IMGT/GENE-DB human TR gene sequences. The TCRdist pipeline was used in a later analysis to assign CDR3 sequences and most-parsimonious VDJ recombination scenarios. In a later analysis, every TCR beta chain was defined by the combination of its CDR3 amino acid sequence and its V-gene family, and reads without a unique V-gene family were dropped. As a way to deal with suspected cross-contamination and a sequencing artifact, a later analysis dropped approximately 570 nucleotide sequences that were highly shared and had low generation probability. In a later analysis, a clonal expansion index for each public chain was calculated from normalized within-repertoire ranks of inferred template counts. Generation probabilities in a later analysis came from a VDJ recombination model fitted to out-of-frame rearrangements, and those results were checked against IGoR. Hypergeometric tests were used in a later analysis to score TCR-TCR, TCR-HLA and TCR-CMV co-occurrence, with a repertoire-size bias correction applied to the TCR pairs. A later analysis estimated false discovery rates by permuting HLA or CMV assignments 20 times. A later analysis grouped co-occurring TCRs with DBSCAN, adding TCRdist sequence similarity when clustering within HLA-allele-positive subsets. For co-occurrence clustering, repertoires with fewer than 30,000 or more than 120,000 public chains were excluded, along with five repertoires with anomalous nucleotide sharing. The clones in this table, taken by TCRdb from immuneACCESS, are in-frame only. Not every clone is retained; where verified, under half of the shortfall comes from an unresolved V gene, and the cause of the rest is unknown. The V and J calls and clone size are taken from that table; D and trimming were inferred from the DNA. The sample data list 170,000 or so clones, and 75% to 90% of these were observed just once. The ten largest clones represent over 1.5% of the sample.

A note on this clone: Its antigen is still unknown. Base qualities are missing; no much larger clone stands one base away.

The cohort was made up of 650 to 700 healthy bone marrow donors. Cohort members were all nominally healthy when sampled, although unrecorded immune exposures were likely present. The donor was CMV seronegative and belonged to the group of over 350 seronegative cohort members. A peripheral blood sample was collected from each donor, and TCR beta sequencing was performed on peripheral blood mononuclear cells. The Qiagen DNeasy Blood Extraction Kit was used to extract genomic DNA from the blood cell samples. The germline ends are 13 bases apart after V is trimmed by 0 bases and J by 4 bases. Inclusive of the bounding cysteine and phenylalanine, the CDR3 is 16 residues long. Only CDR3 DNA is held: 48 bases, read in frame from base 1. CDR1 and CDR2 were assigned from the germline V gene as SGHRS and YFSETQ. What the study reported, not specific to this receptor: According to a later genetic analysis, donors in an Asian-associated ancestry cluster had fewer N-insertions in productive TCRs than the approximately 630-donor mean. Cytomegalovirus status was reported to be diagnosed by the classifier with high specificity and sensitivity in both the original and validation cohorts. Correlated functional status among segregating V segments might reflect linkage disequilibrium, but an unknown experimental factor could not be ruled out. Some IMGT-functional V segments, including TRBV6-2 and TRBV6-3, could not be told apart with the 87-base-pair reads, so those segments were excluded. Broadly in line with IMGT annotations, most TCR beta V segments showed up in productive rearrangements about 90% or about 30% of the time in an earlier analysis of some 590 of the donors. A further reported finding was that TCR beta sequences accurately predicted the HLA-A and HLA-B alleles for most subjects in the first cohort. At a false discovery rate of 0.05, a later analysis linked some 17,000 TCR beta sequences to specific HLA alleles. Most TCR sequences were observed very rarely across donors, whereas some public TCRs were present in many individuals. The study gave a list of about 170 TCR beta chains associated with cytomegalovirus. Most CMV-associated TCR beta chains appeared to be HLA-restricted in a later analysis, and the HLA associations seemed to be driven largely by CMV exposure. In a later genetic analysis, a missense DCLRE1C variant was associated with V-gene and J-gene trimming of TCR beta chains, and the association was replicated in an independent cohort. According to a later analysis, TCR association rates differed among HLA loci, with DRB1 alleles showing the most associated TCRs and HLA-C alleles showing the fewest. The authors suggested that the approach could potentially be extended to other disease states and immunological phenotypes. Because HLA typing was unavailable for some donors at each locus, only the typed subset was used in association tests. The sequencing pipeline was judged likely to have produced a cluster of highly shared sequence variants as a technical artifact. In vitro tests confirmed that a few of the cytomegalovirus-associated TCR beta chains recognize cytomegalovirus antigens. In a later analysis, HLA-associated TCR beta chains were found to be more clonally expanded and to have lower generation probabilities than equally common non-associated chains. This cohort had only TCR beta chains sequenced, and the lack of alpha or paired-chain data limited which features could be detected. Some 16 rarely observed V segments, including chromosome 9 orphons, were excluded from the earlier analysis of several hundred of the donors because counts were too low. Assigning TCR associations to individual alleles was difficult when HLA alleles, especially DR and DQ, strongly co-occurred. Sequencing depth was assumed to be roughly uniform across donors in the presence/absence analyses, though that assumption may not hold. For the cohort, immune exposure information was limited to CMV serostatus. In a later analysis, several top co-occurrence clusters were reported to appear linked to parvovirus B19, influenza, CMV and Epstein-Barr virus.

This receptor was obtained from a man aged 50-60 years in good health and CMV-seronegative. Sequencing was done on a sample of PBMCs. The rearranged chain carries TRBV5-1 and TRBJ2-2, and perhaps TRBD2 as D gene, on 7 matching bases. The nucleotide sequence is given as TGCGCCAGCAGCTTGGTTCCCGGGGGGCTCACCGGGGAGCTGTTTTTT. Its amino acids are CASSLVPGGLTGELFF. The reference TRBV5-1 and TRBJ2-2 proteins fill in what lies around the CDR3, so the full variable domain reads KAGVTQTPRYLIKTRGQQVTLSCSPISGHRSVSWYQQTPGQGLQFLFEYFSETQRNKGNFPGRFSGRQFSNSRSEMNVSTLELGDSALYLCASSLVPGGLTGELFFGEGSRLTVL.